Below are 5 T cell receptor beta chains sequenced from a single sample in a study of CD8 T cells in Susac syndrome. The authors reverse transcribed roughly 0.5 to 1 ug RNA with random hexamers. TCRdb ran MiXCR on the immunoSEQ multiplex PCR reads and lists one entry per CDR3 protein. The table includes around 170,000 distinct CDR3 sequences, approximately 95% detected once. The sequencing sample was made of CD8+ T cells from PBMCs. These receptor sequences come from a human donor with multiple sclerosis.

The chain couples TRBV4-1 to TRBJ1-2; D might be TRBD1 (6 bases). CDR1 MGHRA and CDR2 YSYEKL come from the germline V gene. Trimming stripped 0 bases from V and 7 bases from J, with 12 bases between. The CDR3 covers 14 residues. CDR3 amino acids: CASSQERGARGYTF. CDR3 DNA sequence: TGCGCCAGCAGCCAAGAACGGGGGGCGCGTGGCTACACCTTC.

This chain joins TRBV5-1 and TRBJ2-1, with 8 bases aligning to TRBD2. The length of the CDR3 is 16 residues. The germline gives CDR1 SGHRS, CDR2 YFSETQ. J was trimmed by 2 bases and V by 1 base; bases with no gene match: 5. This CDR3 is CASSLMAGGPYNEQFF. For the CDR3, the DNA is TGCGCCAGCAGCTTGATGGCGGGAGGCCCCTACAATGAGCAGTTCTTC.

This chain connects TRBV29-1 to TRBJ1-2, with D possibly TRBD1 on 5 matching bases. With 3 bases removed from V and 3 bases from J, the gap between germline ends came to 14 bases. The CDR3 loop spans 14 amino acids. CDR1 and CDR2 (germline): SQVTM, ANQGSEA. CDR3 sequence (DNA): TGCAGCGTTGAGGGACCGAGGACATACTATGGCTACACCTTC. It specifies CSVEGPRTYYGYTF.

The rearrangement uses TRBV5-6 and TRBJ2-1, with 9 bases lining up with TRBD2. V gave up 1 base and J gave up 2 bases; unmatched junction bases: 4. Germline values: CDR1 SGHDT, CDR2 YYEEEE. The length of the CDR3 is 16 residues. CDR3 nucleotide sequence: TGTGCCAGCAGCTTGCTTAGCGGGAGACCCTACAATGAGCAGTTCTTC. Residues: CASSLLSGRPYNEQFF.

The chain carries TRBV27 and TRBJ1-5; TRBD1 agrees at 7 bases. V dropped 2 bases and J dropped 2; count of bases not matched to a gene: 3. Per the germline V gene, CDR1 is MNHEY and CDR2 is SMNVEV (reference sequence). The length of the CDR3 is 15 residues. Here the CDR3 reads CASSLLGGGNQPQHF. CDR3 DNA sequence: TGTGCCAGCAGTTTACTAGGGGGCGGCAATCAGCCCCAGCATTTT.